This T cell receptor beta chain was recorded in a study of CXCR3-negative and CXCR3-positive naive CD8 T cells. Findings and caveats of the study: More hydrophobic TRB CDR3s occurred in CXCR3-positive than in CXCR3-negative naive cells.

This CDR3 comprises 14 residues. Germline V gene sequence: CDR1 DFQATT, CDR2 SNEGSKA (reference sequence). TRB cDNA was prepared as libraries by UMI-labeled 5' RACE. TCRdb reanalyzed the 5' RACE reads and collapses them to one entry per CDR3 protein, without DNA. Seen in this sample are more than 80,000 distinct CDR3 sequences; the ten most common clones hold 0.35% to 0.4%. In regard to this clonotype: Its antigen is not known.

The sequence derives from a human donor in good health. Some clones in this sample may be carry-over from other donors' samples. Input material: naive CXCR3+ CD8+ T cells from blood. As for subset: CD45RO-CCR7+CD27+CD95- naive CD8+ T cells expressing CXCR3 (TNR3+). The gene calls are TRBV20-1 and TRBJ2-1. CDR3 protein: CSAMEGFSYNEQFF.